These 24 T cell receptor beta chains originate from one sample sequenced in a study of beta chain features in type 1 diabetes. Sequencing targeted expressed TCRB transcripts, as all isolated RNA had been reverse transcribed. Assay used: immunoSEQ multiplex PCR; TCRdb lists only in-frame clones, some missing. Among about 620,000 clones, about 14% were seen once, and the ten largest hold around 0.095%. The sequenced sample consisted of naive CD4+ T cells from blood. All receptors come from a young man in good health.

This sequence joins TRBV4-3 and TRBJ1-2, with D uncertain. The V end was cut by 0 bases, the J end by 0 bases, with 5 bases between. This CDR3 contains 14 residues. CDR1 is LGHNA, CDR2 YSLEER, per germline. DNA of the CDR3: TGCGCCAGCAGCCAAGACAGAACTAACTATGGCTACACCTTC. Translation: CASSQDRTNYGYTF.

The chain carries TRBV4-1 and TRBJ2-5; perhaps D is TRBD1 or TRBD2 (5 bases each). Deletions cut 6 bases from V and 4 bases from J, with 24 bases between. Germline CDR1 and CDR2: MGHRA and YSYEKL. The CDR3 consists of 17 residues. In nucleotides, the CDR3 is TGCGCCAGCAGACATCAAGACGTGAAGGGACGGGGAGAGACCCAGTACTTC. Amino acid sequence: CASRHQDVKGRGETQYF.

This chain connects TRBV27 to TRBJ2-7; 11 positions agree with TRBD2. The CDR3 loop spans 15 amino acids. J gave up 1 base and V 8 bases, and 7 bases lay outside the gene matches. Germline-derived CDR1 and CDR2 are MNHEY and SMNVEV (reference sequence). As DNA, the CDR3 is TGTGCCAGCGGCCCCCGACTAGCGGGGTCCTACGAGCAGTACTTC. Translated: CASGPRLAGSYEQYF.

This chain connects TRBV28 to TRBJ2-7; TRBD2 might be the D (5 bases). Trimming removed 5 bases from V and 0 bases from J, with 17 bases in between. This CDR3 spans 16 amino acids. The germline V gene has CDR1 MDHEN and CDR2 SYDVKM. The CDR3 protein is CASSPSSLGSSYEQYF. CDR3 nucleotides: TGTGCCAGCAGTCCGAGTAGTTTGGGGAGCTCCTACGAGCAGTACTTC.

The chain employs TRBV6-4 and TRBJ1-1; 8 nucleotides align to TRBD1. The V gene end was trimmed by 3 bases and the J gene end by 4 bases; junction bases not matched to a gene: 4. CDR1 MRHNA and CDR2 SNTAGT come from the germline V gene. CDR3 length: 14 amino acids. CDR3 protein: CASSETGEGTEAFF. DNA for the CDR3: TGTGCCAGCAGTGAGACAGGGGAGGGCACTGAAGCTTTCTTT.

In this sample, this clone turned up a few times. DNA of the CDR3: TGTGCCAGCAGCCCGGGACGGACCTCTGGAAACACCATATATTTT. Amino acid sequence: CASSPGRTSGNTIYF. This chain joins TRBV7-2 and TRBJ1-3, with D perhaps TRBD1 (5 bases). The germline gives CDR1 SGHTA, CDR2 FQGNSA. The length of the CDR3 is 15 residues. Trimming stripped 5 bases from V and 0 bases from J, with 11 bases between.

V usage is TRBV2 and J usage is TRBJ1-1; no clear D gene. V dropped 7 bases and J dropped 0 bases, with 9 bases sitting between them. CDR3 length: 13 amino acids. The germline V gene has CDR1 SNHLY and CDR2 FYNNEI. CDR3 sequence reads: CASKGGMNTEAFF. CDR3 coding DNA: TGTGCCAGCAAGGGCGGCATGAACACTGAAGCTTTCTTT.

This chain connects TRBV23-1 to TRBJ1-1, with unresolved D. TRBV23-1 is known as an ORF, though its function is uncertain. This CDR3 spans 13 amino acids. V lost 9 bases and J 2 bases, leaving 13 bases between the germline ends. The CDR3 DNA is TGCGCCAGGGAAGGAACCCTAAACACTGAAGCTTTCTTT. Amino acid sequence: CAREGTLNTEAFF.

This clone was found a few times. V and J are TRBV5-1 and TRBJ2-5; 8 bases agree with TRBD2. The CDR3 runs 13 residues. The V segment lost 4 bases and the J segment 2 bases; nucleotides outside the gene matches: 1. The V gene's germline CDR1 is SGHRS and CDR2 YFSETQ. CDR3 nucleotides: TGCGCCAGCAGCCAGCGGGGGCAAGAGACCCAGTACTTC. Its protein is CASSQRGQETQYF.

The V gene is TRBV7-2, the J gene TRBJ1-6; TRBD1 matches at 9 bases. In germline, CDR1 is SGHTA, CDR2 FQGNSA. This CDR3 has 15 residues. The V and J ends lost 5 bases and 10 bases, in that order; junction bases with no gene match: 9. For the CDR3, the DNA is TGTGCCAGCAGCACCCCGGGACAGGGTCCCTCACCCCTCCACTTT. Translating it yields CASSTPGQGPSPLHF.

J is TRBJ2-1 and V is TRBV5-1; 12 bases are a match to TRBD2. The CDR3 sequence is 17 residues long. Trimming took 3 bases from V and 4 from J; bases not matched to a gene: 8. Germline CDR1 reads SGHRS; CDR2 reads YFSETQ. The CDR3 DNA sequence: TGCGCCAGCAGCTCGGGCACTAGCGGGAGGAATTACAATGAGCAGTTCTTC. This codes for CASSSGTSGRNYNEQFF.

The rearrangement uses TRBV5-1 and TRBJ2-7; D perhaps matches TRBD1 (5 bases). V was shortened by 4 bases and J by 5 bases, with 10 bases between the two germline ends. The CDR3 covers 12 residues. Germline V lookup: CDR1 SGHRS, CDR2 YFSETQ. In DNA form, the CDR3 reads TGCGCCAGCAGCAGAGACAGAAACGAGCAGTACTTC. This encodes CASSRDRNEQYF.

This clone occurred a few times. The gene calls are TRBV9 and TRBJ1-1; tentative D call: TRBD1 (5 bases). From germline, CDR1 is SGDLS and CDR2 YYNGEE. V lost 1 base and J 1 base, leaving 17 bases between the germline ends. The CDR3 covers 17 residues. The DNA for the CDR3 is TGTGCCAGCAGCGTAACCTGGGACCGGGGTGGGAACACTGAAGCTTTCTTT. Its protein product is CASSVTWDRGGNTEAFF.

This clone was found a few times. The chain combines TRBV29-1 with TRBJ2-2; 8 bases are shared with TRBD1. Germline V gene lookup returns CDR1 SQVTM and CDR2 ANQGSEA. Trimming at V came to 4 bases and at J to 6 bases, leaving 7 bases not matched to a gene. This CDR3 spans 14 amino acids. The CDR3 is CSVGTGSEAGELFF. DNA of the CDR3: TGCAGCGTTGGGACAGGGAGTGAAGCCGGGGAGCTGTTTTTT.

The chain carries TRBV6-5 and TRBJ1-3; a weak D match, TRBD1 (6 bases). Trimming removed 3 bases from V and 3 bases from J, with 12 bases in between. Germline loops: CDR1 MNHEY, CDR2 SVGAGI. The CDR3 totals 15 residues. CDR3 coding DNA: TGTGCCAGCAGTTATCAGGGGATTATTGGAAACACCATATATTTT. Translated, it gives CASSYQGIIGNTIYF.

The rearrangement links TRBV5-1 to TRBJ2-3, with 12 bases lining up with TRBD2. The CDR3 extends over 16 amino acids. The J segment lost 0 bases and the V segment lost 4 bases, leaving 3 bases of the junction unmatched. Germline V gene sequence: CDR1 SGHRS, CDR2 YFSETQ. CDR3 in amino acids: CASSELAGGSTDTQYF. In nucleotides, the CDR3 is TGCGCCAGCAGCGAACTAGCGGGAGGCAGCACAGATACGCAGTATTTT. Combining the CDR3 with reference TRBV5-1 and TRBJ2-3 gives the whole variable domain KAGVTQTPRYLIKTRGQQVTLSCSPISGHRSVSWYQQTPGQGLQFLFEYFSETQRNKGNFPGRFSGRQFSNSRSEMNVSTLELGDSALYLCASSELAGGSTDTQYFGPGTRLTVL.

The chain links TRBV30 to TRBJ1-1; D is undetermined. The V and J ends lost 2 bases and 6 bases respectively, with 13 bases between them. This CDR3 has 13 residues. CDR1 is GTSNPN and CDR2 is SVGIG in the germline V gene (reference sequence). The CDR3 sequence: CAWSSGFGAEAFF. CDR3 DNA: TGTGCCTGGAGTTCCGGATTTGGGGCTGAAGCTTTCTTT. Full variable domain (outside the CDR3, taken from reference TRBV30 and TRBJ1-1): SQTIHQWPATLVQPVGSPLSLECTVEGTSNPNLYWYRQAAGRGLQLLFYSVGIGQISSEVPQNLSASRPQDRQFILSSKKLLLSDSGFYLCAWSSGFGAEAFFGQGTRLTVV.

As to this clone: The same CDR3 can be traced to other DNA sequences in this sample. In nucleotides, the CDR3 is TGTGCCAGCAGTTTAATCGGTGAAAAACTGTTTTTT. Protein product: CASSLIGEKLFF. The gene calls are TRBV28 and TRBJ1-4; D ambiguous. There are 12 residues in the CDR3. V lost 2 bases, J lost 7 bases, and 5 bases lay in between. Germline assignment: CDR1 MDHEN and CDR2 SYDVKM.

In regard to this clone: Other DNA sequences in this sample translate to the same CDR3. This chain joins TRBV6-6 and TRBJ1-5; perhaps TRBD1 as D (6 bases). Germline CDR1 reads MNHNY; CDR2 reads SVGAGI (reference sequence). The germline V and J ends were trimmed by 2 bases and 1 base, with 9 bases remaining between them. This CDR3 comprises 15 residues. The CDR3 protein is CASSYGGASNQPQHF. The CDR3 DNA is TGTGCCAGCAGTTACGGGGGCGCGAGCAATCAGCCCCAGCATTTT.

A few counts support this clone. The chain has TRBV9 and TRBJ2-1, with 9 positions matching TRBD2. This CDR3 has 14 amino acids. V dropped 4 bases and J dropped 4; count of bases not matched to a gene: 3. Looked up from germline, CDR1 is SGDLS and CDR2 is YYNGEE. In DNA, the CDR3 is TGTGCCAGCAGCACAAGCGGGAGGTACAATGAGCAGTTCTTC. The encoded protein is CASSTSGRYNEQFF.

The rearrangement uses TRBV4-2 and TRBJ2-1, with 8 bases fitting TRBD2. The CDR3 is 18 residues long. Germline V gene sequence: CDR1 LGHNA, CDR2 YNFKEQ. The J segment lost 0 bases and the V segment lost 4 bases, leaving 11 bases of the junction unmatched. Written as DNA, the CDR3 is TGTGCCAGCAGCCGCGAGCGGGGGTTGGGGCTCTCCTACAATGAGCAGTTCTTC. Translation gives CASSRERGLGLSYNEQFF.

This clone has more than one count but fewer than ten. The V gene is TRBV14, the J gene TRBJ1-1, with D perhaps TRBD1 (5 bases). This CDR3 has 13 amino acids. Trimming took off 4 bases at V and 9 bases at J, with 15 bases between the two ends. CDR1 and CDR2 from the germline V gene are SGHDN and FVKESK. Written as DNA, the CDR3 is TGTGCCAGCAGCCTGAGCGGGGCGCAGAAAGCTTTCTTT. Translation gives CASSLSGAQKAFF.

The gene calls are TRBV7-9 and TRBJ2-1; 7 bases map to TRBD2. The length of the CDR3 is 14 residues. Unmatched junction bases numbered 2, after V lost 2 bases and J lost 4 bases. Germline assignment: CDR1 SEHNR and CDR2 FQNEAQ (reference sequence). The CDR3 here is CASSLWEGYNEQFF. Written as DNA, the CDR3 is TGTGCCAGCAGCTTATGGGAGGGGTACAATGAGCAGTTCTTC.

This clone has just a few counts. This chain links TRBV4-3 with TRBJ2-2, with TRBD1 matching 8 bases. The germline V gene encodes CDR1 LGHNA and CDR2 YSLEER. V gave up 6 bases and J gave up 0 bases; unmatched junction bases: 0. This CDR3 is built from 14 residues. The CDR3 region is CASRQGANTGELFF. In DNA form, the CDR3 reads TGCGCCAGCAGACAGGGGGCGAACACCGGGGAGCTGTTTTTT.